Listed below are T cell receptor beta chains from one sample, sequenced in a study of identical twins. TCRdb recomputed calls from the 5' RACE reads with MiXCR, one row per CDR3 protein. Of about 920,000 distinct CDR3 sequences in the sample, about 12% were seen once. Another study also made use of these data, one on yellow fever vaccine responses in identical twins.

Sequencing was carried out using PBMCs. The source is a woman aged 18-29 years in good health. CDR3s include the opening cysteine and the closing phenylalanine or tryptophan. A D gene is named only where the DNA matches it firmly. Clone size appears in some rows only: once, few, many, or a class for an expanded clone.

d_gene: TRBD2
j_gene: TRBJ2-7
abundance: few
v_gene: TRBV12-3/TRBV12-4
CDR3aa: CASSRNPTSGSYEQYF
CDR3nt: TGTGCCAGCAGTCGAAACCCGACTAGCGGGAGCTACGAGCAGTACTTC

d_gene: TRBD2
j_gene: TRBJ2-1
abundance: NA
v_gene: TRBV20-1
CDR3aa: CSARDEMVAGGLVSYNEQFF
CDR3nt: TGCAGTGCTAGAGATGAGATGGTAGCGGGGGGCCTAGTATCCTACAATGAGCAGTTCTTC

d_gene: TRBD2
j_gene: TRBJ2-1
abundance: few
v_gene: TRBV4-1
CDR3aa: CASSQVGRGARNEQFF
CDR3nt: TGCGCCAGCAGCCAAGTAGGGCGGGGGGCAAGGAATGAGCAGTTCTTC

d_gene: NA
j_gene: TRBJ2-6
abundance: NA
v_gene: TRBV20-1
CDR3aa: CSARRMTASGANVLTF
CDR3nt: TGCAGTGCTAGACGAATGACCGCATCTGGGGCCAACGTCCTGACTTTC

d_gene: TRBD1
j_gene: TRBJ2-1
abundance: few
v_gene: TRBV10-3
CDR3aa: CAISEAGTGGESGQFF
CDR3nt: TGTGCCATCAGTGAAGCTGGGACAGGGGGGGAATCGGGGCAGTTCTTC

d_gene: NA
j_gene: TRBJ1-1
abundance: NA
v_gene: TRBV25-1
CDR3aa: CASSAAGRAEAFF
CDR3nt: TGTGCCAGCAGTGCCGCGGGGAGGGCTGAAGCTTTCTTT

d_gene: NA
j_gene: TRBJ1-4
abundance: NA
v_gene: TRBV15
CDR3aa: CATSLDPREKLFF
CDR3nt: TGTGCCACCAGCCTAGACCCTCGCGAAAAACTGTTTTTT

d_gene: TRBD1
j_gene: TRBJ1-4
abundance: few
v_gene: TRBV4-1
CDR3aa: CASSHDRGSNEKLFF
CDR3nt: TGCGCCAGCAGCCATGACAGGGGGTCTAATGAAAAACTGTTTTTT

d_gene: TRBD1
j_gene: TRBJ1-2
abundance: few
v_gene: TRBV2
CDR3aa: CASSEEAGGASNYGYTF
CDR3nt: TGTGCCAGCAGTGAAGAGGCAGGGGGCGCTTCTAACTATGGCTACACCTTC

d_gene: NA
j_gene: TRBJ2-1
abundance: few
v_gene: TRBV13
CDR3aa: CASSFWGGANNEQFF
CDR3nt: TGTGCCAGCAGCTTTTGGGGAGGCGCGAACAATGAGCAGTTCTTC

d_gene: TRBD1
j_gene: TRBJ2-1
abundance: few
v_gene: TRBV28
CDR3aa: CATYFGTALIHNEQFF
CDR3nt: TGTGCCACATACTTCGGGACAGCCTTAATCCACAATGAGCAGTTCTTC

d_gene: NA
j_gene: TRBJ1-2
abundance: few
v_gene: TRBV12-3/TRBV12-4
CDR3aa: CASNSPAAGGYTF
CDR3nt: TGTGCCAGCAATTCCCCAGCCGCCGGTGGCTACACCTTC

d_gene: NA
j_gene: TRBJ1-2
abundance: few
v_gene: TRBV29-1
CDR3aa: CSVEDQVTVYGYTF
CDR3nt: TGCAGCGTTGAAGATCAAGTGACAGTCTATGGCTACACCTTC

d_gene: NA
j_gene: TRBJ1-1
abundance: NA
v_gene: TRBV6-6
CDR3aa: CASIPSGTQGTEAFF
CDR3nt: TGTGCCAGCATCCCATCGGGGACCCAGGGAACTGAAGCTTTCTTT

d_gene: NA
j_gene: TRBJ2-1
abundance: many
v_gene: TRBV11-3
CDR3aa: CASSKNGNEQFF
CDR3nt: TGTGCCAGCAGTAAAAACGGCAATGAGCAGTTCTTC